The 23 T cell receptor beta chains in this list originate from one sample, sequenced in a study of blood T cell repertoires in COVID-19. Clones were read by immunoSEQ multiplex PCR, and TCRdb kept only the in-frame ones, dropping some. The sample includes 280,000 or so clones, 89% of them seen just once. Sequenced input: peripheral blood. These receptors all come from a woman in her sixties with acute or convalescent COVID-19.

J is TRBJ2-3 and V is TRBV6-4; 9 bases agree with TRBD1. Unmatched junction bases numbered 6, after V lost 4 bases and J lost 4 bases. Germline V CDR1 and CDR2: MRHNA, SNTAGT. There are 15 residues in the CDR3. The CDR3 region is CASSAIGQGPDTQYF. As DNA, the CDR3 is TGTGCCAGCAGTGCGATTGGACAGGGGCCAGATACGCAGTATTTT.

This chain uses TRBV2 with TRBJ1-5; weak D call: TRBD1 (5 bases). CDR3 size: 15 residues. Trimming removed 7 bases at V and 1 base at J, with 14 bases between. Germline CDR1 is SNHLY and CDR2 is FYNNEI. CDR3 region: CASTPRGYSNQPQHF. CDR3 in DNA: TGTGCCAGCACCCCCCGGGGGTACAGCAATCAGCCCCAGCATTTT.

The V and J genes are TRBV29-1 and TRBJ1-2, with 9 bases aligning to TRBD1. This CDR3 spans 13 amino acids. Losses at the gene ends were 2 bases for V and 7 bases for J; bases not matched to a gene: 5. Germline-derived CDR1 and CDR2 are SQVTM and ANQGSEA. The CDR3 loop reads CSVERPTGGGYTF. The CDR3 nucleotides read TGCAGCGTTGAACGGCCGACAGGGGGTGGCTACACCTTC.

Comments on this clone: Other DNA sequences within the sample encode an identical CDR3. The chain employs TRBV7-2 and TRBJ2-1; TRBD1 matches at 9 bases. This CDR3 is built from 15 residues. Germline CDR1 and CDR2: SGHTA and FQGNSA. V was clipped by 5 bases and J by 1 base; unmatched bases: 3. The CDR3 loop is CASSPDRGSYNEQFF. The DNA for the CDR3 is TGTGCCAGCAGCCCCGACAGGGGGTCCTACAATGAGCAGTTCTTC.

V and J are TRBV15 and TRBJ2-7; weak D call: TRBD1 (5 bases). CDR1 is LNHNV, CDR2 YYDKDF, per germline (reference sequence). This CDR3 region has 14 residues. Between the trimmed V and J ends, which lost 1 base and 1 base, there was a span of 8 bases. CDR3 protein: CATSRVQGSYEQYF. CDR3 sequence (DNA): TGTGCCACCAGCAGAGTCCAGGGTTCCTACGAGCAGTACTTC.

CDR3 DNA sequence: TGTGCCAGCAGCTTGGGGCAGGTGAATTCACCCCTCCACTTT. This translates into CASSLGQVNSPLHF. The chain is built from TRBV7-3 and TRBJ1-6, with a tentative D call TRBD1 (5 bases). The V and J ends lost 3 bases and 7 bases respectively, with 10 bases between them. The CDR3 is 14 amino acids. The germline V gene encodes CDR1 SGHTA and CDR2 FQGTGA. The whole variable domain, filled in from reference TRBV7-3 and TRBJ1-6, reads GAGVSQTPSNKVTEKGKYVELRCDPISGHTALYWYRQSLGQGPEFLIYFQGTGAADDSGLPNDRFFAVRPEGSVSTLKIQRTERGDSAVYLCASSLGQVNSPLHFGNGTRLTVT.

V and J are TRBV3-1 (or the pseudogene TRBV3-2) and TRBJ2-1, with TRBD2 identical over 13 bases. V shed 6 bases and J 5 bases; nucleotides not matched to a gene: 7. The CDR3 runs 16 residues. Germline V gene lookup returns CDR1 LGHDT and CDR2 YNNKEL (reference sequence). This CDR3 is CASRQTSGREDNEQFF. The CDR3 DNA reads TGTGCCAGCAGACAAACTAGCGGGAGGGAGGACAATGAGCAGTTCTTC.

The chain joins TRBV4-1 to TRBJ1-5; perhaps TRBD1 as D (5 bases). The CDR3 consists of 14 residues. With 0 bases removed from V and 2 bases from J, the gap between germline ends came to 5 bases. Germline V gives CDR1 MGHRA, CDR2 YSYEKL. CDR3 loop: CASSQDRGNQPQHF. DNA of the CDR3: TGCGCCAGCAGCCAAGACAGGGGCAATCAGCCCCAGCATTTT.

The rearrangement links TRBV27 to TRBJ2-5, with D perhaps matching TRBD2 (5 bases). Trimming left V 6 bases short and J 7 bases short, with 12 bases between. Germline-derived CDR1 and CDR2 are MNHEY and SMNVEV (reference sequence). The CDR3 extends over 12 amino acids. The CDR3 here is CASSTRLGTQYF. CDR3 in DNA: TGTGCCAGCAGCACTAGGCTCGGGACCCAGTACTTC.

The rearrangement joins TRBV5-4 to TRBJ2-1; 11 bases are a match to TRBD2. The CDR3 spans 15 residues. Germline V CDR1 and CDR2: SGHNT, YYREEE (reference sequence). With 3 bases clipped from V and 5 bases from J, the junction kept 4 bases outside the gene matches. CDR3: CASSSGLAVNNEQFF. The CDR3 DNA is TGTGCCAGCAGCTCGGGACTAGCGGTGAACAATGAGCAGTTCTTC.

J is TRBJ1-2 and V is TRBV7-2, with 9 bases matching TRBD1. The V segment lost 5 bases and the J segment 8 bases; nucleotides outside the gene matches: 24. The CDR3 is 19 amino acids. Germline loops: CDR1 SGHTA, CDR2 FQGNSA. CDR3 protein: CASSPHGPGQGTGVIGYTF. The CDR3 region has the DNA TGTGCCAGCAGCCCGCACGGACCGGGACAGGGTACGGGTGTTATAGGCTACACCTTC.

The chain links TRBV4-3 to TRBJ1-2; 10 nucleotides line up with TRBD1. Germline values: CDR1 LGHNA, CDR2 YSLEER. The CDR3 runs 18 residues. The junction had 11 bases not matched to a gene; V was cut back by 0 bases and J by 4 bases. As DNA, the CDR3 is TGCGCCAGCAGCCAAGACAGGGGGACAGGGGTTCTGGGCTATGGCTACACCTTC. It codes for CASSQDRGTGVLGYGYTF.

This chain uses TRBV19 with TRBJ1-5; D is uncertain. V gave up 10 bases and J gave up 6 bases, with 16 bases separating them. CDR1 LNHDA and CDR2 SQIVND come from the germline V gene (reference sequence). The CDR3 has 13 residues. CDR3 sequence (DNA): TGTGCCATCACCACGGTCAAAGTTCAGCCCCAGCATTTT. Amino acids: CAITTVKVQPQHF.

The rearrangement links TRBV12-3 or TRBV12-4 to TRBJ1-4; D might be TRBD1 (5 bases). This CDR3 comprises 11 residues. Trimming took 6 bases from V and 8 from J, leaving 7 bases between them. The CDR3, as DNA: TGTGCCAGCAGCAGGGTGGAAAAACTGTTTTTT. Translating it yields CASSRVEKLFF.

Here the CDR3 DNA reads TGTGCCAGCAGCCCCGTGGCAGACTTCACAGATACGCAGTATTTT. As protein: CASSPVADFTDTQYF. V gene TRBV6-6 combines with J gene TRBJ2-3; D uncertain. Germline V CDR1 and CDR2: MNHNY, SVGAGI (reference sequence). The CDR3 runs 15 residues. The V end lost 6 bases, the J end lost 2 bases, and 15 bases lay between the germline ends.

As regards this clone: Sequence at one end of the junction differs from germline and may be a read error. V and J are TRBV7-7 and TRBJ2-1, with 9 bases fitting TRBD1. Looked up from germline, CDR1 is SSHAT and CDR2 is FNYEAQ (reference sequence). The length of the CDR3 is 17 residues. CDR3 nucleotides: TGTGCTAGCAGCCGAGGCTCCCCGGGACAGGGTAACAATGAGCAGTTCTTC. It yields the protein CASSRGSPGQGNNEQFF.

V and J are TRBV7-8 and TRBJ1-5; D is undetermined. The CDR3 covers 13 residues. The V end was cut by 1 base, the J end by 8 bases, with 9 bases between. Germline values: CDR1 SGHVS, CDR2 FQNEAQ. The CDR3 nucleotides are TGTGCCAGCAGCTTAGACAGATTAGAGCCCCAGCATTTT. Translating gives CASSLDRLEPQHF.

The rearrangement joins TRBV7-8 to TRBJ1-3; no reliable D call. Trimming pared 3 bases from V and 3 bases from J, leaving 9 bases between. The CDR3 loop spans 14 amino acids. In germline, CDR1 is SGHVS, CDR2 FQNEAQ. This CDR3 reads CASSFKGSGNTIYF. CDR3 DNA: TGTGCCAGCAGCTTCAAAGGGAGTGGAAACACCATATATTTT.

This sequence joins TRBV29-1 and TRBJ1-5, with no clear D. Germline lookup yields CDR1 SQVTM and CDR2 ANQGSEA. V lost 4 bases and J 1 base, leaving 8 bases between the germline ends. The length of the CDR3 is 13 residues. CDR3 amino acids: CSVGRASNQPQHF. CDR3 in DNA: TGCAGCGTTGGGCGGGCCAGCAATCAGCCCCAGCATTTT.

A single count supports this clone. This sequence joins TRBV7-9 and TRBJ2-1; 7 bases map to TRBD2. The CDR3 runs 15 residues. Germline V gene lookup returns CDR1 SEHNR and CDR2 FQNEAQ (reference sequence). V lost 5 bases, J lost 1 base, and 5 bases stayed unmatched. CDR3: CASSPWEGSYNEQFF. The DNA of the CDR3 is TGTGCCAGCAGCCCCTGGGAGGGGTCCTACAATGAGCAGTTCTTC.

This clone has only one observation. The DNA of the CDR3 is TGTGCCAGCAGCGCCGGTCGGGGATACGGTCAGCCCCAGCATTTT. Translation: CASSAGRGYGQPQHF. The chain links TRBV6-2 or TRBV6-3 to TRBJ1-5, with D hard to call. CDR3 length equals 15 residues. The ends were cut back, 6 bases at V and 6 bases at J, with 18 bases in the middle. Germline loops: CDR1 MNHEY, CDR2 SVGEGT.

CDR3: CATSRDSGGSQPQHF. DNA for the CDR3: TGTGCCACCAGCAGAGATTCGGGGGGAAGCCAGCCCCAGCATTTT. The J gene is TRBJ1-5, the V gene TRBV15; tentative D call: TRBD1 (5 bases). The CDR3 length is 15 residues. The germline V and J ends were trimmed by 0 bases and 7 bases, with 13 bases remaining between them. The germline CDR1 and CDR2 sequences are LNHNV and YYDKDF (reference sequence).

The rearrangement links TRBV7-6 to TRBJ2-2; the match to TRBD2 covers 15 bases. V was clipped by 4 bases and J by 3 bases; unmatched bases: 9. CDR3 length: 19 amino acids. In germline, CDR1 is SGHVS, CDR2 FNYEAQ. The CDR3 here is CASSSGLAGGQVYTGELFF. Written as DNA, the CDR3 is TGTGCCAGCAGCTCTGGACTAGCGGGGGGGCAGGTATACACCGGGGAGCTGTTTTTT.